A few counts support the clone carrying this T cell receptor beta chain. The germline V gene has CDR1 MNHEY and CDR2 SMNVEV (reference sequence). The CDR3 has 14 amino acids. Deletions cut 0 bases from V and 2 bases from J, with 8 bases between. This sample stems from a study of identical twins. TCRdb called the 5' RACE reads again in MiXCR, with one record for every CDR3 protein. Of 350,000 to 450,000 distinct CDR3 sequences in the sample, about 18% were seen once. The sequenced sample consisted of naive T cells sorted from blood. The sequence was obtained from a middle-aged man in good health. The chain carries TRBV27 and TRBJ2-7; D unresolved. The CDR3 sequence is CASSLSSAAYEQYF. The CDR3 bases are TGTGCCAGCAGTTTATCGTCGGCAGCCTACGAGCAGTACTTC.